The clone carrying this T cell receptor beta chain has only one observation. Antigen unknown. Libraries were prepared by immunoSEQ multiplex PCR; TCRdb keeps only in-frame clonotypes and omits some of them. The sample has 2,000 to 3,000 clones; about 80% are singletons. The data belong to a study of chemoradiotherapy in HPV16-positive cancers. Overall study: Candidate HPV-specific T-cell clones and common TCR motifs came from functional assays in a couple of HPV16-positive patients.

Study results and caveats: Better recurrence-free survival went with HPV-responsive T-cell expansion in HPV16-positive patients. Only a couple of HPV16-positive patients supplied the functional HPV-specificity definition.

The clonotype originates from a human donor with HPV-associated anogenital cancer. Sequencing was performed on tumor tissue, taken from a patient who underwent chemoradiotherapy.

CDR3 sequence (DNA): TGTGCCTGGAGTGTTACAGGGGGCGAGACCCAGTACTTC. Translated: CAWSVTGGETQYF. The V call is TRBV30, the J call TRBJ2-5; 9 bases map to TRBD1. This CDR3 contains 13 residues. Germline CDR1 is GTSNPN and CDR2 is SVGIG (reference sequence). Trimming took 0 bases from V and 5 from J; bases not matched to a gene: 1.